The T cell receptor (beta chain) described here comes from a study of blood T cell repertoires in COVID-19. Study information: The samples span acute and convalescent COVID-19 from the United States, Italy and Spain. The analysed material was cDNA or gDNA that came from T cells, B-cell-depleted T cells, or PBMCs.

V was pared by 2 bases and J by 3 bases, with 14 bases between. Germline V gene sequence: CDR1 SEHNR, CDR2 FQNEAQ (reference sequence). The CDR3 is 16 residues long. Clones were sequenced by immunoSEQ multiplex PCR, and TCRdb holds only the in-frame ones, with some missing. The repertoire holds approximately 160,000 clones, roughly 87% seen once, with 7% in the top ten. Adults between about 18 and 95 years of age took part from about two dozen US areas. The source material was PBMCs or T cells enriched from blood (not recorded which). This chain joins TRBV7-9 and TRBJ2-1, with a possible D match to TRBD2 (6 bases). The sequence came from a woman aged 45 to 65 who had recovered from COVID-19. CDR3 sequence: CASSLFSTSFYNEQFF. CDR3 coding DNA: TGTGCCAGCAGCTTATTCTCGACTAGTTTCTACAATGAGCAGTTCTTC.